Below, 18 T cell receptor beta chains from the same sample are listed, as sequenced in a study of yellow fever vaccine responses in identical twins. MiXCR was run by TCRdb on the RT-PCR reads, yielding one entry per CDR3 protein. The table includes over 15,000 distinct CDR3 sequences, roughly 60% detected once. Material: T cells from blood (PBMCs), unsorted or a sorted subset (not recorded which), obtained before or after yellow fever vaccination (not recorded which). These receptors all stem from a woman younger than 30 who received the yellow fever vaccine.

The V call is TRBV9, the J call TRBJ1-6, with D unresolved. Germline V gene data show CDR1 as SGDLS and CDR2 as YYNGEE. There are 14 residues in the CDR3. V shed 0 bases and J shed 6 bases, with 7 bases lying between them. The CDR3 nucleotides are TGTGCCAGCAGCGTAGAAGGGATTAATTCACCCCTCCACTTT. This encodes CASSVEGINSPLHF.

In this sample, this clonotype turned up a few times. V is TRBV19 and J is TRBJ1-2; D is unclear. The CDR3 has 14 amino acids. V lost 10 bases to trimming and J lost 5 bases, with 20 bases between them. Per the germline V gene, CDR1 is LNHDA and CDR2 is SQIVND (reference sequence). The DNA of the CDR3 is TGTGCCACCCAAGAGAAAAAGACCCTTTATGGCTACACCTTC. Translating gives CATQEKKTLYGYTF.

The chain couples TRBV27 to TRBJ2-1; D gene ambiguous. V lost 1 base, J lost 4 bases, and 5 bases lay in between. CDR3 length: 13 residues. CDR1 is MNHEY and CDR2 is SMNVEV in the germline V gene (reference sequence). The CDR3 nucleotides read TGTGCCAGCAGTTTATTGAATTACAATGAGCAGTTCTTC. This gives the protein CASSLLNYNEQFF.

The rearrangement links TRBV11-1 to TRBJ2-1; TRBD2 matches at 13 bases. Losses at the gene ends were 5 bases for V and 3 bases for J; bases not matched to a gene: 4. The length of the CDR3 is 16 residues. Per the germline V gene, CDR1 is SGHAT and CDR2 is FQDESV (reference sequence). The CDR3 loop reads CASSPGLAGVYNEQFF. The DNA for the CDR3 is TGTGCCAGCAGCCCCGGACTAGCGGGAGTCTACAATGAGCAGTTCTTC. The variable domain in full, completed from reference TRBV11-1 and TRBJ2-1, reads EAEVAQSPRYKITEKSQAVAFWCDPISGHATLYWYRQILGQGPELLVQFQDESVVDDSQLPKDRFSAERLKGVDSTLKIQPAELGDSAMYLCASSPGLAGVYNEQFFGPGTRLTVL.

The chain has TRBV4-1 and TRBJ2-4; the D is unclear. This CDR3 is 16 amino acids long. CDR1 MGHRA and CDR2 YSYEKL come from the germline V gene. V was trimmed by 0 bases and J by 1 base, leaving 10 bases between them. The CDR3 DNA sequence: TGCGCCAGCAGCCAAGATGAAGCTAAGGCCAAAAACATTCAGTACTTC. Protein: CASSQDEAKAKNIQYF.

This clonotype is termed medium-sized. V usage is TRBV18 and J usage is TRBJ2-6; D remains ambiguous. V was shortened by 6 bases and J by 0 bases, with 3 bases between the two germline ends. Germline V gives CDR1 KGHSH, CDR2 LQKENI. This CDR3 has 13 amino acids. The CDR3 loop reads CASSPSGANVLTF. The DNA for the CDR3 is TGTGCCAGCTCCCCCTCTGGGGCCAACGTCCTGACTTTC.

The chain joins TRBV29-1 to TRBJ2-7, with TRBD2 as a possible D gene (5 bases). Germline V gene data show CDR1 as SQVTM and CDR2 as ANQGSEA. V was trimmed by 4 bases and J by 8 bases, leaving 15 bases between them. CDR3 length: 12 amino acids. The CDR3 protein is CSVVEAEIQQYF. CDR3 in DNA: TGCAGCGTTGTGGAGGCAGAGATACAGCAGTACTTC.

V and J are TRBV20-1 and TRBJ1-5; maybe TRBD1 (6 bases). V was shortened by 6 bases and J by 3 bases, with 12 bases between the two germline ends. The CDR3 is 13 amino acids. Germline V gene data show CDR1 as DFQATT and CDR2 as SNEGSKA (reference sequence). The CDR3 sequence is CSARGGNNQPQHF. The CDR3 coding sequence is TGCAGTGCAAGGGGGGGTAACAATCAGCCCCAGCATTTT.

This clonotype has more than one count but fewer than ten. The chain has TRBV29-1 and TRBJ2-7, with D maybe TRBD1 (6 bases). The CDR3 contains 14 residues. Trimming shortened V by 6 bases and J by 2 bases, and 17 bases separated the two germline ends. Germline CDR1 reads SQVTM; CDR2 reads ANQGSEA. Here the CDR3 reads CSVDLSGEPYEQYF. CDR3 in DNA: TGCAGCGTGGACCTCTCAGGGGAACCCTACGAGCAGTACTTC.

This clonotype was counted between two and nine times. This chain uses TRBV4-2 with TRBJ1-1, with TRBD1 as a possible D gene (5 bases). Germline loops: CDR1 LGHNA, CDR2 YNFKEQ. CDR3 length equals 16 residues. V lost 4 bases, J lost 1 base, and 16 bases lay in between. DNA for the CDR3: TGTGCCAGCAGCCCCCCGGTCCGGGGGGGGAACACTGAAGCTTTCTTT. Amino acids: CASSPPVRGGNTEAFF.

The chain recombines TRBV4-1 with TRBJ2-7; 8 nucleotides agree with TRBD1. After removal of 0 bases from V and 3 bases from J, the junction contained 4 bases not matched to a gene. The CDR3 runs to 15 residues. Germline values: CDR1 MGHRA, CDR2 YSYEKL. CDR3 bases: TGCGCCAGCAGCCAAGACGGGACAGGCGGCTACGAGCAGTACTTC. It is translated as CASSQDGTGGYEQYF.

Remarks on this clonotype: An end of the junction differs from the germline gene, which may be a read error. The CDR3 bases are TGTGCCAGCAGCCAAGTAACTAGCGCCGAGGCCGGAGAGCTGTTTTTT. Translated: CASSQVTSAEAGELFF. The rearrangement uses TRBV4-2 and TRBJ2-2; 7 bases align to TRBD2. Per germline, CDR1 LGHNA and CDR2 YNFKEQ. The CDR3 has 16 residues.

The chain recombines TRBV19 with TRBJ2-5, with D unresolved. Per the germline V gene, CDR1 is LNHDA and CDR2 is SQIVND (reference sequence). The CDR3 runs to 12 residues. V was pared by 4 bases and J by 5 bases, with 8 bases between. The CDR3 nucleotides are TGTGCCAGTAGTAGAACAAGGGAGACCCAGTACTTC. The encoded protein is CASSRTRETQYF.

The chain has TRBV7-9 and TRBJ2-1; 11 bases map to TRBD2. The germline V gene has CDR1 SEHNR and CDR2 FQNEAQ (reference sequence). V shed 4 bases and J 7 bases; nucleotides not matched to a gene: 9. The CDR3 has 16 amino acids. CDR3 DNA sequence: TGTGCCAGCAGCTCCACCGGTGTAGCGGGGGGGAATGAGCAGTTCTTC. This codes for CASSSTGVAGGNEQFF.

The chain couples TRBV23-1 to TRBJ2-5, with 7 bases fitting TRBD2. TRBV23-1 is designated an ORF whose function remains uncertain. The CDR3 sequence is 16 residues long. V lost 7 bases, J lost 5 bases, and 16 bases stayed unmatched. Here the CDR3 DNA reads TGCGCCAGCACTCGGAGCAGGGCCCTGCGGGGGGAGACCCAGTACTTC. Protein sequence: CASTRSRALRGETQYF.

This clonotype was observed a handful of times. V and J are TRBV10-3 and TRBJ2-5; TRBD2 aligns across 7 bases. CDR1 and CDR2 from the germline V gene are ENHRY and SYGVKD. Germline trimming cut 6 bases from V and 3 bases from J; bases unmatched to any gene: 1. The CDR3 has 12 amino acids. CDR3 amino acids: CAIRGLKETQYF. The CDR3 bases are TGTGCCATCAGGGGACTAAAAGAGACCCAGTACTTC.

The chain has TRBV6-1 and TRBJ2-7, with 9 nucleotides matching TRBD1. The CDR3 has 14 amino acids. Germline values: CDR1 MNHNS, CDR2 SASEGT. V lost 6 bases, J lost 3 bases, and 6 bases stayed unmatched. CDR3 bases: TGTGCCAGCAGGTCGGGACAGGGTGACTACGAGCAGTACTTC. Translation gives CASRSGQGDYEQYF.

This clonotype was detected a few times. This sequence joins TRBV27 and TRBJ1-6; D possibly corresponds to TRBD1 (5 bases). The CDR3 contains 13 residues. V lost 4 bases to trimming and J lost 8 bases, with 9 bases between them. Germline V gene data show CDR1 as MNHEY and CDR2 as SMNVEV (reference sequence). CDR3: CASSSQGDSPLHF. The CDR3 DNA reads as TGTGCCAGCAGTTCGCAGGGTGATTCACCCCTCCACTTT.